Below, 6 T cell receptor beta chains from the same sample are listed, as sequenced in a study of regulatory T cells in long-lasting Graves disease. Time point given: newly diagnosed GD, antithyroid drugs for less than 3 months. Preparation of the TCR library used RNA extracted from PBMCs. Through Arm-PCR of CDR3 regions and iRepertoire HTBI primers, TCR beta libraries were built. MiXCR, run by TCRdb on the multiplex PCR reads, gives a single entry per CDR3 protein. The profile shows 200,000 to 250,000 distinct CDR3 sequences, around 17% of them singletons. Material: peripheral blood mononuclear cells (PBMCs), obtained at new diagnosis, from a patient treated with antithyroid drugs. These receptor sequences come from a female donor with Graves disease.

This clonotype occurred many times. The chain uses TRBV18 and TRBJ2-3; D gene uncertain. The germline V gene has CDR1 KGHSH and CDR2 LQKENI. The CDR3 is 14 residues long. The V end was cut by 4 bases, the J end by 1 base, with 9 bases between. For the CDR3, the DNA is TGTGCCAGCTCACGTCAAAGGGGCACAGATACGCAGTATTTT. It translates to CASSRQRGTDTQYF.

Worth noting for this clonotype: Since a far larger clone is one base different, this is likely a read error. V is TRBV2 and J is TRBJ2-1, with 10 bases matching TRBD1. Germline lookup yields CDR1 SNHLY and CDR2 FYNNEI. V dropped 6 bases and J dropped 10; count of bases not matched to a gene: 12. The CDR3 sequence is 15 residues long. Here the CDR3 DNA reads TGTGCCAGCAGACTCACCGGGACAGGGGCCTACGAGCAGTTCTTC. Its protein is CASRLTGTGAYEQFF. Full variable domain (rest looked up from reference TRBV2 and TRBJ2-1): EPEVTQTPSHQVTQMGQEVILRCVPISNHLYFYWYRQILGQKVEFLVSFYNNEISEKSEIFDDQFSVERPDGSNFTLKIRSTKLEDSAMYFCASRLTGTGAYEQFFGPGTRLTVL.

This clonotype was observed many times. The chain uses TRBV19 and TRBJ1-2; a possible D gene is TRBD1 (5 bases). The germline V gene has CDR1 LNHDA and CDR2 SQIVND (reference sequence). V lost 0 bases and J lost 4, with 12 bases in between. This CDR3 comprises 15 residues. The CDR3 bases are TGTGCCAGTAGTATAGATAGGGGAGAGACCTATGGCTACACCTTC. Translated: CASSIDRGETYGYTF. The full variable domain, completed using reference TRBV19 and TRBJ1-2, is DGGITQSPKYLFRKEGQNVTLSCEQNLNHDAMYWYRQDPGQGLRLIYYSQIVNDFQKGDIAEGYSVSREKKESFPLTVTSAQKNPTAFYLCASSIDRGETYGYTFGSGTRLTVV.

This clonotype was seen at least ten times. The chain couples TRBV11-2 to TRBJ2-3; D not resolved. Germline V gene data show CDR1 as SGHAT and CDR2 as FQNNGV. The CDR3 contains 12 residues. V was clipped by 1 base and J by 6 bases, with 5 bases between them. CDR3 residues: CASSLAEDTQYF. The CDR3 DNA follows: TGTGCCAGCAGCTTAGCTGAGGATACGCAGTATTTT.

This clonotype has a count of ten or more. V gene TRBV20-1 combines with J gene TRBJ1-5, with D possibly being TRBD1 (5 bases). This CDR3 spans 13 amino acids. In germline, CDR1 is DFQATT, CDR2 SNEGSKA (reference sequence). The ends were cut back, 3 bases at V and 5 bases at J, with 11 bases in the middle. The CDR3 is CSASGSRDQPQHF. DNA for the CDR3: TGCAGTGCTAGCGGGTCCAGGGATCAGCCCCAGCATTTT.

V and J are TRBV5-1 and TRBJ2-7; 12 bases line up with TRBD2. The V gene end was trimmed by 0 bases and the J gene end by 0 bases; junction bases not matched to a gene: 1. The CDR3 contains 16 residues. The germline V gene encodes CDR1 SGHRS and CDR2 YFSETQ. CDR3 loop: CASSLETSGSSYEQYF. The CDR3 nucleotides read TGCGCCAGCAGCTTGGAGACTAGCGGGAGCTCCTACGAGCAGTACTTC.